The sequence of this T cell receptor (beta chain) was determined in a study of CD8 T cells in ankylosing spondylitis. From the 5' RACE reads, TCRdb called clonotypes with MiXCR, one entry per CDR3 protein. Here the sample spans around 140,000 distinct CDR3 sequences, more than 9.5% being singletons. Sequences were obtained from blood, either unsorted or a sorted T cell fraction (not recorded which). The sequence came from a female donor with ankylosing spondylitis or in good health (not recorded which).

The CDR3 region is CASRHTDTQYF. The CDR3 coding sequence is TGCGCCAGCAGACACACAGATACGCAGTATTTT. The V and J genes are TRBV5-1 and TRBJ2-3; D uncertain. The germline gives CDR1 SGHRS, CDR2 YFSETQ. This CDR3 comprises 11 residues. The V end was cut by 5 bases, the J end by 2 bases, with 3 bases between.